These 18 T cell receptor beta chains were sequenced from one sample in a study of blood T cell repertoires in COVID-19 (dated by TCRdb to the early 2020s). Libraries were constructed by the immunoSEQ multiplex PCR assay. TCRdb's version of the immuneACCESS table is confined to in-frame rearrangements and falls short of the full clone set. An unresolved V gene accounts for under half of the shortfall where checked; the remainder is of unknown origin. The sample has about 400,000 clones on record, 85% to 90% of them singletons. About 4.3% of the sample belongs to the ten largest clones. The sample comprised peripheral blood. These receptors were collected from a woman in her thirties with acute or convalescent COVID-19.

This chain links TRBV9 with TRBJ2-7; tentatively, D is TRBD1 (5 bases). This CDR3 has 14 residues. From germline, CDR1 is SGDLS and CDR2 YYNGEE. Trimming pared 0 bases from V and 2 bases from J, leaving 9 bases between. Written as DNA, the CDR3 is TGTGCCAGCAGCGTAGATGACAGACCCTACGAGCAGTACTTC. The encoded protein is CASSVDDRPYEQYF.

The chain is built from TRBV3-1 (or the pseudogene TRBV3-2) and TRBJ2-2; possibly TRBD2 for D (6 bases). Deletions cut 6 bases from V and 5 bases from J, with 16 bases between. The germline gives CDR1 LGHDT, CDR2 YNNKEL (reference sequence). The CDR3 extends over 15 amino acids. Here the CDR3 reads CASSRDSLGTGELFF. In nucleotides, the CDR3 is TGTGCCAGCAGTCGGGACTCCTTAGGAACCGGGGAGCTGTTTTTT.

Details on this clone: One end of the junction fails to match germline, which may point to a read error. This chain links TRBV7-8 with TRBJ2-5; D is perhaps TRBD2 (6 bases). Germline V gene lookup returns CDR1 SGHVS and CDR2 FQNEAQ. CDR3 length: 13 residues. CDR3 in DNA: TGTGCCAGCAGCTACGGGACCGAAACGTGGGGGGACTTC. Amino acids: CASSYGTETWGDF.

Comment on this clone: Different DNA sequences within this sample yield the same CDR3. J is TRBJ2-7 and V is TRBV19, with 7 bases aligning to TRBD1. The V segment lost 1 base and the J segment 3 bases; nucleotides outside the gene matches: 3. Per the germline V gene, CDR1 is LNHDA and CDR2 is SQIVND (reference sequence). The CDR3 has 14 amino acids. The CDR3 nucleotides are TGTGCCAGTAGTATAGGGACAGGAAGCTACGAGCAGTACTTC. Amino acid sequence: CASSIGTGSYEQYF.

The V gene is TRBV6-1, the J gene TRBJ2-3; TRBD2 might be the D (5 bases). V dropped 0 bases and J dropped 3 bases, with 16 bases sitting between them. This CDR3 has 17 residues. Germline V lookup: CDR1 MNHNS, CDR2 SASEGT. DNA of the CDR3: TGTGCCAGCAGTGAAGCCGGCGGGCCGGAGACTACAGATACGCAGTATTTT. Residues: CASSEAGGPETTDTQYF.

DNA for the CDR3: TGTGCCAGCAGCATCCGACAGGGGGCTGGCTACACCTTC. This sequence encodes CASSIRQGAGYTF. This rearrangement joins TRBV5-4 to TRBJ1-2; TRBD1 matches at 10 bases. CDR1 SGHNT and CDR2 YYREEE come from the germline V gene (reference sequence). Unmatched junction bases numbered 4, after V lost 4 bases and J lost 7 bases. This CDR3 has 13 residues.

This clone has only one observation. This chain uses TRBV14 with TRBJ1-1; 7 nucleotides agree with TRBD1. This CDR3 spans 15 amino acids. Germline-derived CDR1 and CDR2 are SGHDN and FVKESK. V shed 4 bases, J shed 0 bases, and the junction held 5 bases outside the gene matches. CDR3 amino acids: CASSPGTALNTEAFF. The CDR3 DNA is TGTGCCAGCAGCCCAGGGACAGCGCTGAACACTGAAGCTTTCTTT.

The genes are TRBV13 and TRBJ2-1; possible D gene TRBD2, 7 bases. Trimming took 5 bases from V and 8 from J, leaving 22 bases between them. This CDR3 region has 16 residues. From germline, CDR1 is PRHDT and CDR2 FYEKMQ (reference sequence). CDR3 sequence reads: CASSPEGGALPYEQFF. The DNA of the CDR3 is TGTGCCAGCAGCCCTGAGGGGGGGGCCCTCCCGTATGAGCAGTTCTTC.

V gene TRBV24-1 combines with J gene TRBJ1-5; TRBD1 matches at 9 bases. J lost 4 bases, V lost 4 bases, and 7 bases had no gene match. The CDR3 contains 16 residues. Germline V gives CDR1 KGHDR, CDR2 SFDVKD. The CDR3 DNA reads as TGTGCCACCAGTGACGCTGGGACAGGGCGGAATCAGCCCCAGCATTTT. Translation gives CATSDAGTGRNQPQHF.

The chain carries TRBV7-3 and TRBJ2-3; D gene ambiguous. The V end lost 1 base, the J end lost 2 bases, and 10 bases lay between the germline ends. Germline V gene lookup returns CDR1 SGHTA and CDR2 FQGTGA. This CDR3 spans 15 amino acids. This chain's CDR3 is CASSLSITDTDTQYF. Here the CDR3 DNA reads TGTGCCAGCAGCTTAAGTATCACAGACACAGATACGCAGTATTTT.

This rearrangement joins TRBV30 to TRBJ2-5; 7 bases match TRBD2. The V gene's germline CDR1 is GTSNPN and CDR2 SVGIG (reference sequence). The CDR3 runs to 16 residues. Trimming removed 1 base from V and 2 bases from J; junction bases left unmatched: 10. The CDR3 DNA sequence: TGTGCCTGGAGTGCCGGGACTACGCATAGTCAAGAGACCCAGTACTTC. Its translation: CAWSAGTTHSQETQYF.

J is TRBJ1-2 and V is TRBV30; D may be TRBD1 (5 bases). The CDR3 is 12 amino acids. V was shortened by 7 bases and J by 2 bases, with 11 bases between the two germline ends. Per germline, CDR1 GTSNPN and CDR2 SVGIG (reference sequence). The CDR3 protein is CASRRQNYGYTF. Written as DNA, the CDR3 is TGTGCCTCCAGGAGACAGAACTATGGCTACACCTTC.

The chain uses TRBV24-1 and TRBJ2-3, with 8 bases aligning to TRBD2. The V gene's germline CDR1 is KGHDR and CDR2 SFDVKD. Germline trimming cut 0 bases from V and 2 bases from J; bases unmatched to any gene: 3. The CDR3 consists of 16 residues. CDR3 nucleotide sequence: TGTGCCACCAGTGATTTGACGGGGGGGATCACAGATACGCAGTATTTT. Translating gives CATSDLTGGITDTQYF.

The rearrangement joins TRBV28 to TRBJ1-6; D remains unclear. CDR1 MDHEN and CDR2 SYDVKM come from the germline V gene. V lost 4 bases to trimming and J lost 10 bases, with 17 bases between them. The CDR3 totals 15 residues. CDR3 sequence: CASSSHDEGESPLHF. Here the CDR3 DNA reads TGTGCCAGCAGTTCCCACGATGAGGGAGAGTCACCCCTCCACTTT. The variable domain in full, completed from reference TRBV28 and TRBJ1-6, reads DVKVTQSSRYLVKRTGEKVFLECVQDMDHENMFWYRQDPGLGLRLIYFSYDVKMKEKGDIPEGYSVSREKKERFSLILESASTNQTSMYLCASSSHDEGESPLHFGNGTRLTVT.

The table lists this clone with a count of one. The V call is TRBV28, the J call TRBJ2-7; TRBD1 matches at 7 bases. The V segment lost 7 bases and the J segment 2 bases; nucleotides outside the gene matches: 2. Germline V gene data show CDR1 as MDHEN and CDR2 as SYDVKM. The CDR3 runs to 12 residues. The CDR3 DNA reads TGTGCCAGCACCACAGGGGCCTACGAGCAGTACTTC. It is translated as CASTTGAYEQYF.

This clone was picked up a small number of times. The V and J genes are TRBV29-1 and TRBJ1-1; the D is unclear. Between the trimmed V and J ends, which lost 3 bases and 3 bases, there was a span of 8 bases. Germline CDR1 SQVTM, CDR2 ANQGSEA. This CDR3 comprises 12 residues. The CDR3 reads CSVDSADTEAFF. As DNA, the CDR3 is TGCAGCGTTGATTCGGCGGACACTGAAGCTTTCTTT.

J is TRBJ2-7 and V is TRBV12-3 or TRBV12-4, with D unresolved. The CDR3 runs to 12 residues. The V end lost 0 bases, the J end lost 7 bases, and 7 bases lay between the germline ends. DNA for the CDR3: TGTGCCAGCAGTTTAGCCGCGTTTGAGCAGTACTTC. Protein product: CASSLAAFEQYF.

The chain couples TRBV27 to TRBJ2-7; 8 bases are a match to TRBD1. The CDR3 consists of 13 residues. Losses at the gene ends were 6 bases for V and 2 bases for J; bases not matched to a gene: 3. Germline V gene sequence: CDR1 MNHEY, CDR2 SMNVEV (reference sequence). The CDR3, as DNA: TGTGCCAGCAGACACAGGGGGGCCTACGAGCAGTACTTC. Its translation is CASRHRGAYEQYF.